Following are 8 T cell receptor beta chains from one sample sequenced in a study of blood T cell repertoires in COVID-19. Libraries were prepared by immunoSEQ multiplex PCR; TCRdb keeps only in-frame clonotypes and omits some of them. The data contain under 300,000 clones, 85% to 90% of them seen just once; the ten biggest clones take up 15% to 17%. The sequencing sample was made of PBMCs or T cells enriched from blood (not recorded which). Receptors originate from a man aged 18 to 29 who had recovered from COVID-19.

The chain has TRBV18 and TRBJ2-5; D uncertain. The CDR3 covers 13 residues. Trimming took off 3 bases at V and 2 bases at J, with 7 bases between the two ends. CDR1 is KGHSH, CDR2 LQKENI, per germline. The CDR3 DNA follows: TGTGCCAGCTCACCCGACTTACAAGAGACCCAGTACTTC. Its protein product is CASSPDLQETQYF.

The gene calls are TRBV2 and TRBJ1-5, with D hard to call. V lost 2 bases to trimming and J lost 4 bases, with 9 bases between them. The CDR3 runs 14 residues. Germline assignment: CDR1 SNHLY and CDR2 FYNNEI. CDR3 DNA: TGTGCCAGCAGTGAAATAACAGAGAATCAGCCCCAGCATTTT. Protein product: CASSEITENQPQHF.

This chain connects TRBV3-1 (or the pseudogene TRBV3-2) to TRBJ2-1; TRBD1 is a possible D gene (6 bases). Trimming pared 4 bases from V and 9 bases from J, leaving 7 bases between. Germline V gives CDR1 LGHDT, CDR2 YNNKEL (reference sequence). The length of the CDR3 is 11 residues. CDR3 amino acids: CASSLGGEQFF. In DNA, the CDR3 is TGTGCCAGCAGCCTAGGGGGTGAGCAGTTCTTC.

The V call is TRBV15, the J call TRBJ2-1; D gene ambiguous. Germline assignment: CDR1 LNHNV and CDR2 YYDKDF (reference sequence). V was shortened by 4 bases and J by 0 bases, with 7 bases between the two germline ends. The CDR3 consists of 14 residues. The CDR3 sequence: CATSIVNSYNEQFF. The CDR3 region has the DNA TGTGCCACCAGCATTGTCAACTCCTACAATGAGCAGTTCTTC.

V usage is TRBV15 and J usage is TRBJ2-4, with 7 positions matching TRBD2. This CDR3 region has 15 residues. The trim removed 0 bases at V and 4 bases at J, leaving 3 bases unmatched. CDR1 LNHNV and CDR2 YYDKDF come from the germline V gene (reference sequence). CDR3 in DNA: TGTGCCACCAGCAGAGAACGGGGGGTAAAAAACATTCAGTACTTC. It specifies CATSRERGVKNIQYF.

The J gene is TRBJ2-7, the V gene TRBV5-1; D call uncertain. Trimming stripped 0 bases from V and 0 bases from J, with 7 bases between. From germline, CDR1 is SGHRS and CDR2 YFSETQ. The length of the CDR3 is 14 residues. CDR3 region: CASSLVGSSYEQYF. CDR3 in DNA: TGCGCCAGCAGCTTGGTGGGCAGCTCCTACGAGCAGTACTTC.

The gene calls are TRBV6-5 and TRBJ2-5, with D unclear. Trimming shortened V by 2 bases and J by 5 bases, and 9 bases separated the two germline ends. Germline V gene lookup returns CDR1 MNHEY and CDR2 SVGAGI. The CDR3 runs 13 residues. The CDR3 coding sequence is TGTGCCAGCAGTTACCAGGCTAAGGAGACCCAGTACTTC. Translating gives CASSYQAKETQYF.

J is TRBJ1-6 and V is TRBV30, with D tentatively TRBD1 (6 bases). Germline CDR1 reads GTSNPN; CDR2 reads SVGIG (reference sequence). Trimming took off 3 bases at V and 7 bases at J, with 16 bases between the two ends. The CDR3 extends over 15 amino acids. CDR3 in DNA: TGTGCCTGGAGGGGTACAGGGATAGAGAATTCACCCCTCCACTTT. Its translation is CAWRGTGIENSPLHF.